What follows are 7 T cell receptor beta chains derived from one specimen sequenced in a study of shared T cell receptors in the human thymus (dated by TCRdb to about 2021). The method behind the library was the immunoSEQ multiplex PCR assay. TCRdb took this table from immuneACCESS and kept in-frame rearrangements with V and J called. Such tables lack part of the clones; where checked against another copy, unresolved V genes explain under half of the gap, and the rest is unexplained. This sample has 720,000 or so clones in its table, and 70% to 90% of those were observed once. 0.0095% to 0.013% of the sample lies in the top ten. The same specimen was also included in a second study, on human thymus T cells.

The sequencing input was thymocytes. The receptors originated from a girl under two years old with a congenital heart defect. Donor details come from another sample of the same person, matched by shared clones.

This clone was observed a few times. The rearrangement uses TRBV5-1 and TRBJ1-1, with TRBD1 matching 7 bases. Germline V lookup: CDR1 SGHRS, CDR2 YFSETQ. This CDR3 comprises 15 residues. The V gene end was trimmed by 0 bases and the J gene end by 11 bases; junction bases not matched to a gene: 13. Here the CDR3 reads CASSLAATGRLRAFF. CDR3 DNA sequence: TGCGCCAGCAGCTTGGCCGCGACAGGGCGTCTGAGGGCTTTCTTT.

The table lists this clone with a few counts. This chain joins TRBV9 and TRBJ1-2; weak D call: TRBD1 (5 bases). The germline gives CDR1 SGDLS, CDR2 YYNGEE. The CDR3 consists of 15 residues. Trimming took off 2 bases at V and 2 bases at J, with 13 bases between the two ends. The CDR3 protein is CASSVLGAGNYGYTF. CDR3 DNA: TGTGCCAGCAGCGTTCTAGGGGCAGGAAACTATGGCTACACCTTC.

There are a few counts of this clone. The chain combines TRBV7-2 with TRBJ1-1, with TRBD1 identical over 7 bases. Trimming at V came to 5 bases and at J to 0 bases, leaving 6 bases not matched to a gene. The germline gives CDR1 SGHTA, CDR2 FQGNSA. This CDR3 contains 15 residues. The CDR3 DNA reads as TGTGCCAGCAGCCCCCGGGACAGCATGAACACTGAAGCTTTCTTT. Translation: CASSPRDSMNTEAFF.

The V and J genes are TRBV11-2 and TRBJ2-3; TRBD2 is a possible D gene (6 bases). V gave up 0 bases and J gave up 0 bases, with 19 bases separating them. The germline CDR1 and CDR2 sequences are SGHAT and FQNNGV. The CDR3 has 19 residues. For the CDR3, the DNA is TGTGCCAGCAGCTTAGATCTAGTGTGGCGGGGAAGTAGCACAGATACGCAGTATTTT. This gives the protein CASSLDLVWRGSSTDTQYF.

The chain joins TRBV9 to TRBJ1-1; 11 nucleotides align to TRBD1. V lost 3 bases and J lost 11; bases outside the gene matches: 9. The CDR3 sequence is 14 residues long. Germline values: CDR1 SGDLS, CDR2 YYNGEE. CDR3 in amino acids: CASSGTGGTEFAFF. For the CDR3, the DNA is TGTGCCAGCAGCGGGACAGGGGGCACTGAATTTGCTTTCTTT.

The chain is built from TRBV28 and TRBJ2-5; 10 positions match TRBD1. The CDR3 is 16 residues long. Germline V gene lookup returns CDR1 MDHEN and CDR2 SYDVKM. Unmatched junction bases numbered 7, after V lost 1 base and J lost 5 bases. CDR3 bases: TGTGCCAGCAGTTTATTCGACAGGGGGCGTCGGGAGACCCAGTACTTC. Protein: CASSLFDRGRRETQYF.

This clone was found a few times. The J gene is TRBJ2-1, the V gene TRBV27; 16 nucleotides match TRBD2. V lost 4 bases and J lost 1; bases outside the gene matches: 4. Germline V gene lookup returns CDR1 MNHEY and CDR2 SMNVEV (reference sequence). The CDR3 is 18 residues long. CDR3: CASSSGLAGGMSYNEQFF. CDR3 DNA sequence: TGTGCCAGCAGTTCGGGACTAGCGGGGGGGATGTCCTACAATGAGCAGTTCTTC.